This is a list of T cell receptor beta chains from one sample in a study of PD-L1 blockade in urothelial cancer. Clones were sequenced by immunoSEQ multiplex PCR, and TCRdb holds only the in-frame ones, with some missing. The sample gives about 37,000 clones, approximately 80% of which show up once; 15% to 20% is in the top ten. This material consisted of PBMCs, taken around atezolizumab (anti-PD-L1) treatment. The receptor source for this set is a man aged 55 to 70 with urothelial cancer. Both conserved end residues are part of each CDR3. D genes are given only for firm matches. The size of a clone is reported for some rows only, either as once, few or many, or as a class for expanded clones.

TRBV6-1	TRBJ2-7	.	TRBD2	TGTGCCAGCAGTCCCCCTAGCGGGGACTTGGTCGAGCAGTACTTC	CASSPPSGDLVEQYF
TRBV28	TRBJ2-4	few	TRBD1	TGTGCCAGCAGTTCGGACAGGGAAGGGTTCATTCAGTACTTC	CASSSDREGFIQYF
TRBV5-1	TRBJ2-1	.	TRBD2	TGCGCCAGCAGCTTTCCCACTAGCGGGGGGTCCTACAATGAGCAGTTCTTC	CASSFPTSGGSYNEQFF
TRBV7-8	TRBJ2-1	.	TRBD1	TGTGCCAGCAGCCAACCCGCGAGGGGGCCGGGCAATGAGCAGTTCTTC	CASSQPARGPGNEQFF
TRBV5-6	TRBJ2-3	.	.	TGTGCCAGCAGCTTGACCCAGGGAACCTTCACAGATACGCAGTATTTT	CASSLTQGTFTDTQYF
TRBV15	TRBJ2-5	.	TRBD1	TGTGCCACCAGCAGAACAGGACAGGGGGTAGAGACCCAGTACTTC	CATSRTGQGVETQYF
TRBV27	TRBJ2-1	.	TRBD1	TGTGCCAGCAGTTCCACCCGGGACAGCGTATACAATGAGCAGTTCTTC	CASSSTRDSVYNEQFF
TRBV4-2	TRBJ1-5	few	.	TGTGCCAGCAGCCAAGATCGTGGCAATCAGCCCCAGCATTTT	CASSQDRGNQPQHF
TRBV28	TRBJ2-3	.	TRBD2	TGTGCCAGCAGTTTATTGGCGGGGGCAGATACGCAGTATTTT	CASSLLAGADTQYF
TRBV7-6	TRBJ2-1	.	.	TGTGCCAGCGGGGGGGCGCAAAATGAGCAGTTCTTC	CASGGAQNEQFF
TRBV6-1	TRBJ2-1	.	.	TGTGCCAGCAGTGAAGTCCCTCAGGGGAACAATGAGCAGTTCTTC	CASSEVPQGNNEQFF
TRBV11-3	TRBJ2-3	.	TRBD2	TGTGCCAGCAGCTCGTGGCTAGCGGGGGCGGGGGATACGCAGTATTTT	CASSSWLAGAGDTQYF
TRBV10-2	TRBJ2-7	.	TRBD2	TGCGCCAGCAGTGAAGGGGACTATCGGGTCGAGCAGTACTTC	CASSEGDYRVEQYF
TRBV29-1	TRBJ2-5	.	TRBD1	TGCAGCTACCGACAGGGGGCGGGAGAGACCCAGTACTTC	CSYRQGAGETQYF
TRBV7-8	TRBJ1-5	.	TRBD1	TGTGCCAGCAGCCCCCGGGACAGAGATGGCAATCAGCCCCAGCATTTT	CASSPRDRDGNQPQHF
TRBV6-1	TRBJ1-5	.	.	TGTGCCAGCAGTCAAACAGGGAATCAGCCCCAGCATTTT	CASSQTGNQPQHF
TRBV18	TRBJ2-7	.	TRBD2	TGTGCCAGCTCACCCTTTAGCGGGGCCTCCTACGAGCAGTACTTC	CASSPFSGASYEQYF
TRBV28	TRBJ1-5	.	TRBD1	TGTGCCAGCAGGGGAGGGACAGGGGGGCGACAGCCCCAGCATTTT	CASRGGTGGRQPQHF
TRBV4-1	TRBJ2-7	.	.	TGCGCCAGCAGCCCTTACGAGGATATGAACGAGCAGTACTTC	CASSPYEDMNEQYF
TRBV2	TRBJ2-7	.	.	TGTGCCAGCAGTGTATCCAGAAGCTCCTACGAGCAGTACTTC	CASSVSRSSYEQYF
TRBV19	TRBJ2-3	.	.	TGTGCCAGTAGTATAGCAGGGTGGACCGTTACCACAGATACGCAGTATTTT	CASSIAGWTVTTDTQYF
TRBV19	TRBJ1-5	.	.	TGTGCCAGTAGCGACTCCTGGGGGGAGCCCCAGCATTTT	CASSDSWGEPQHF
TRBV19	TRBJ1-2	.	.	TGTGCCAGTAGTGTTCAGGGCTATGGCTACACCTTC	CASSVQGYGYTF
TRBV4-1	TRBJ1-2	.	TRBD1	TGCGCCAGCAGCCATCTCGGTCTGGTCAGGGGGGAAGGCTACACCTTC	CASSHLGLVRGEGYTF
TRBV9	TRBJ2-3	.	.	TGTGCCAGCAGCGTAGAAGAGGCAGGGGAGCCCACAGATACGCAGTATTTT	CASSVEEAGEPTDTQYF
TRBV11-1	TRBJ1-1	once	.	TGTGCCAGCAGCTTGGGGAGGGATGGTACTGAAGCTTTCTTT	CASSLGRDGTEAFF
TRBV9	TRBJ1-1	few	.	TGTGCCAGCAGCGTAGGGGGGGACCCCCAACGCGAAGCTTTCTTT	CASSVGGDPQREAFF
TRBV28	TRBJ2-5	.	.	TGTGCCAGCAGTTCCCCCACTCTAGAGACCCAGTACTTC	CASSSPTLETQYF
TRBV21-1	TRBJ1-1	.	.	TGTGCCAGCAGCAAAGGAGGTGGGACAGGGGGTCGGAACACTGAAGCTTTCTTT	CASSKGGGTGGRNTEAFF
TRBV5-1	TRBJ1-2	.	.	TGCGCCAGCAGCTTGGGCAGGGCCGAGAACTATGGCTACACCTTC	CASSLGRAENYGYTF
TRBV27	TRBJ2-5	.	.	TGTGCCAGCAGTTTATCGAGGACAGCCGAGACCCAGTACTTC	CASSLSRTAETQYF
TRBV19	TRBJ2-7	.	.	TGTGCCAGTAGTAGGTCAGGGGTCCACTCCTACGAGCAGTACTTC	CASSRSGVHSYEQYF
TRBV5-1	TRBJ1-2	.	.	TGCGCCAGCAGCTTGGGCGCCCTGAATCGAGGCTACACCTTC	CASSLGALNRGYTF
TRBV6-5	TRBJ1-2	once	.	TGTGCCAGCAGTTACTCGAGGGACACTACTAACTATGGCTACACCTTC	CASSYSRDTTNYGYTF
TRBV7-8	TRBJ1-1	once	.	TGTGCCAGCAGCCCCCGGGGGGGGAATACTGAAGCTTTCTTT	CASSPRGGNTEAFF
TRBV30	TRBJ2-1	once	TRBD2	TGTGCCGGGCGCGTGGGGGGGGTAAATGAGCAGTTCTTC	CAGRVGGVNEQFF
TRBV5-1	TRBJ2-5	.	.	TGCGCCAGCAGCTCTGGACAGAAAGAGACCCAGTACTTC	CASSSGQKETQYF
TRBV6-5	TRBJ1-3	once	TRBD1	TGTGCCAGCAGCCAAGACAGGGGGTCTGGAAACACCATATATTTT	CASSQDRGSGNTIYF
TRBV30	TRBJ1-1	.	.	TGTGCCTGGAGTGTACGCCAGTCCGGGACTGAAGCTTTCTTT	CAWSVRQSGTEAFF
TRBV2	TRBJ2-5	.	TRBD2	TGTGCCAGCAGTGGTCCTAGCGGGGGGAGAGAGACCCAGTACTTC	CASSGPSGGRETQYF
TRBV9	TRBJ2-1	.	.	TGTGCCAGCAGCGTAGCCGGGAATTCCTACAATGAGCAGTTCTTC	CASSVAGNSYNEQFF
TRBV25-1	TRBJ2-5	.	.	TGTGCCAGCAGGGCGGCCTTTGGTTTACAAGAGACCCAGTACTTC	CASRAAFGLQETQYF
TRBV28	TRBJ2-1	once	TRBD2	TGTGCCAGCAGTTTCCCGGGTGGACTAGCGTTCACTGAGCAGTTCTTC	CASSFPGGLAFTEQFF
TRBV7-9	TRBJ2-5	.	.	TGTGCCAGCCACTCAGGTTTCGGAGAGACCCAGTACTTC	CASHSGFGETQYF
TRBV18	TRBJ1-1	.	TRBD1	TGTGCCAGCTCACCCTCCCTAGGACAGGGGGTTACTGAAGCTTTCTTT	CASSPSLGQGVTEAFF
TRBV6-1	TRBJ1-1	.	.	TGTGCCAGCAGTGACAGCGGGATGAACACTGAAGCTTTCTTT	CASSDSGMNTEAFF
TRBV11-3	TRBJ2-1	.	.	TGTGCCAGCAGCCCCCGCAATGAGCAGTTCTTC	CASSPRNEQFF
TRBV18	TRBJ1-3	.	TRBD1	TGTGCCAGCTCACCCTGGGGACAGGAGGGACACACCATATATTTT	CASSPWGQEGHTIYF
TRBV11-2	TRBJ2-7	.	.	TGTGCCAGCAGCCCGAGTGGGGCCCTTGTACCGTACTTC	CASSPSGALVPYF
TRBV7-2	TRBJ2-7	.	TRBD1	TGTGCCAGCAGCTCCGAGGGGGCTACCTACGAGCAGTACTTC	CASSSEGATYEQYF
TRBV2	TRBJ1-2	.	.	TGTGCCAGCAGTGAGGGCCCAGGAATCCTGGACTATGGCTACACCTTC	CASSEGPGILDYGYTF
TRBV5-6	TRBJ2-7	once	.	TGTGCCAGCAGTCCCCGACAGAGCTCCTACGAGCAGTACTTC	CASSPRQSSYEQYF
TRBV19	TRBJ2-1	.	TRBD2	TGTGCCAGTAGTATCGGACTAGAACCCTGGAATGAGCAGTTCTTC	CASSIGLEPWNEQFF
TRBV28	TRBJ2-5	.	.	TGTGCCAGCAGTTCGTTCCAAGAGACCCAGTACTTC	CASSSFQETQYF
TRBV5-1	TRBJ2-1	.	.	TGCGCCAGCAGCTCTAAGGGGGGGGGCTACAATGAGCAGTTCTTC	CASSSKGGGYNEQFF